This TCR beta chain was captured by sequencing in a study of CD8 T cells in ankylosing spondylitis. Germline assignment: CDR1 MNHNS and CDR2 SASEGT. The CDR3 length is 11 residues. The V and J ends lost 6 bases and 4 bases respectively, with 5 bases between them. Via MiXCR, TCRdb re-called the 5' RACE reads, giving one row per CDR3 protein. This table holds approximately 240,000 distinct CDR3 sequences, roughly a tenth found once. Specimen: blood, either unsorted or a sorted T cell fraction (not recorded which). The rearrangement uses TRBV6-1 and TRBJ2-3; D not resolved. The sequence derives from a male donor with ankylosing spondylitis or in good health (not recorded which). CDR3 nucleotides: TGTGCCAGCAGACTGTCAGATACGCAGTATTTT. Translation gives CASRLSDTQYF.